The text below deals with one TCR beta chain. Its antigen is not yet known. Per-nucleotide qualities are absent, and no much larger clonotype sits a single base away. These data originate in a study of chemoradiotherapy in HPV16-positive cancers (dated by TCRdb to the early 2020s). Regarding the research as a whole: Candidate HPV-specific T-cell clones and common TCR motifs were defined by functional T-cell assays performed on cells from two HPV16-positive patients. The study asked whether T-cell immunity against the HPV oncoproteins E6 and E7 changes during chemoradiotherapy and whether it affects survival. TCR repertoires from 86 patients with HPV-related cancers were then used to track the candidate HPV-specific TCRs and motifs.

Library preparation employed the immunoSEQ multiplex PCR assay. Sourced from immuneACCESS, this table was stored by TCRdb with only in-frame sequences that have V and J called. A share of the clones is absent; for the studies checked, an unresolved V gene accounts for under half, and the remainder has no known explanation. The sample table holds about 2,000 clones, of which 80% to 85% were seen once. 3% of the sample lies in the top ten. Repertoires were sampled repeatedly over the course of chemoradiotherapy so that clonal expansion in the tumor microenvironment could be followed. Counted from cysteine to phenylalanine, this CDR3 has 13 amino acids. Only the CDR3 part of the read is kept: 39 bases, read in frame from the first base. Taken from the germline V gene (reference sequence), the CDR1 and CDR2 loops are GTSNPN and SVGIG. Unmatched junction bases come to 3, with V trimmed by 2 bases and J by 4 bases.

Study-wide findings and limitations: Expansion of candidate HPV-specific clones and E7-related TCR motifs was observed in the tumor microenvironment during treatment, whereas no such expansion was observed for non-HPV-specific T cells. The survival association was reported for HPV16-positive patients, and the functional definition of HPV-specific T cells was derived from only two HPV16-positive patients. In HPV16-positive patients, expansion of HPV-responsive T cells during chemoradiotherapy was associated with improved recurrence-free survival.

This receptor was obtained from a human donor with HPV-associated anogenital cancer. This specimen consisted of tumor tissue, obtained from a patient who underwent chemoradiotherapy. The chain couples TRBV30 to TRBJ1-2; 8 bases in the middle match TRBD1. The CDR3 protein is CAWSWDRSYGYTF. Read as DNA, the sequence is TGTGCCTGGAGTTGGGACAGGAGCTATGGCTACACCTTC.